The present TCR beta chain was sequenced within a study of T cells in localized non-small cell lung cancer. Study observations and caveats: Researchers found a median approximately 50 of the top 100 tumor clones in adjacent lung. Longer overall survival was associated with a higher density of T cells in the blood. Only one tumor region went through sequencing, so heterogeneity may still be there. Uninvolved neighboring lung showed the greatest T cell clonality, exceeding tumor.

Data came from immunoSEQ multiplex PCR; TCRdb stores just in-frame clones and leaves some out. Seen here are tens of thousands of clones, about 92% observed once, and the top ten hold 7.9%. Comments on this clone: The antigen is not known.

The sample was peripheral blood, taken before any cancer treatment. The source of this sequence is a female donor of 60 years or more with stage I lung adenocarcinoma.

In nucleotides, the CDR3 is TGTGCCAGCAGTTACGAGGGCGGGGGCGAGTTCTATGGCTACACCTTC. This sequence encodes CASSYEGGGEFYGYTF. The chain recombines TRBV6-5 with TRBJ1-2, with D perhaps TRBD1 (6 bases). This CDR3 is 16 amino acids long. Germline assignment: CDR1 MNHEY and CDR2 SVGAGI. The V end was cut by 2 bases, the J end by 4 bases, with 17 bases between.